Below are 20 T cell receptor beta chains sequenced from a single sample in a study of cytomegalovirus exposure and HLA in healthy donors. The repertoire was sequenced with immunoSEQ multiplex PCR; TCRdb's copy has only in-frame clones and lacks some. The repertoire holds under 85,000 clones, with approximately 95% as singletons. Sequencing used PBMCs. Receptors originate from a woman aged 18-29 years in good health and CMV-seropositive.

This CDR3 is CASSYNRMNTEAFF. CDR3 nucleotide sequence: TGTGCCAGCAGTTACAACAGAATGAACACTGAAGCTTTCTTT. The chain recombines TRBV6-5 with TRBJ1-1; D gene uncertain. Per germline, CDR1 MNHEY and CDR2 SVGAGI. The CDR3 has 14 amino acids. V dropped 2 bases and J dropped 0 bases, with 7 bases sitting between them.

The chain links TRBV5-8 to TRBJ2-2; 7 bases line up with TRBD1. V trimming: 2 bases; J trimming: 0 bases; junction bases outside the gene matches: 7. CDR3 size: 17 residues. CDR1 and CDR2 from the germline V gene are SGHTS and YDEGEE. The chain's CDR3 is CASSLRTGATNTGELFF. CDR3 coding DNA: TGTGCCAGCAGCTTACGAACAGGGGCGACGAACACCGGGGAGCTGTTTTTT.

V gene TRBV29-1 combines with J gene TRBJ2-1, with 10 bases fitting TRBD2. Trimming at V came to 5 bases and at J to 4 bases, leaving 5 bases not matched to a gene. Germline CDR1 and CDR2: SQVTM and ANQGSEA. The CDR3 runs 14 residues. CDR3 coding DNA: TGCAGCGTTCACAGGACTAGCGGATACAATGAGCAGTTCTTC. Translating it yields CSVHRTSGYNEQFF.

There are a few counts of this clone. CDR3 region: CASSLIRDTYNEQFF. DNA for the CDR3: TGTGCCAGCAGCCTGATACGGGACACCTACAATGAGCAGTTCTTC. The gene calls are TRBV7-9 and TRBJ2-1, with D possibly being TRBD1 (6 bases). The CDR3 is 15 amino acids. Trimming stripped 5 bases from V and 2 bases from J, with 13 bases between. Germline CDR1 reads SEHNR; CDR2 reads FQNEAQ (reference sequence).

This rearrangement joins TRBV29-1 to TRBJ2-1, with 7 bases aligning to TRBD1. The junction had 9 bases not matched to a gene; V was cut back by 6 bases and J by 4 bases. Germline V lookup: CDR1 SQVTM, CDR2 ANQGSEA. CDR3 length: 14 amino acids. In DNA form, the CDR3 reads TGCAGCGTCCTCGAGGGGGCGTTTTACAATGAGCAGTTCTTC. Its protein is CSVLEGAFYNEQFF.

The chain has TRBV29-1 and TRBJ2-1; D gene uncertain. Between the trimmed V and J ends, which lost 1 base and 10 bases, there was a span of 11 bases. Germline values: CDR1 SQVTM, CDR2 ANQGSEA. This CDR3 region has 12 residues. The CDR3 spells CSVEGPIREQFF. The CDR3 DNA sequence: TGCAGCGTTGAAGGGCCCATCAGGGAGCAGTTCTTC.

This clone was detected only once. The gene calls are TRBV28 and TRBJ2-2, with 7 nucleotides matching TRBD1. Per the germline V gene, CDR1 is MDHEN and CDR2 is SYDVKM. V lost 8 bases and J lost 13; bases outside the gene matches: 16. The CDR3 is 14 residues long. The CDR3 region is CASRWDRGGMMLFF. DNA for the CDR3: TGTGCCAGCCGCTGGGACAGAGGGGGTATGATGCTGTTTTTT.

V usage is TRBV27 and J usage is TRBJ2-1; D gene ambiguous. Germline lookup yields CDR1 MNHEY and CDR2 SMNVEV (reference sequence). The CDR3 is 15 amino acids. V lost 3 bases and J lost 0, with 9 bases in between. DNA for the CDR3: TGTGCCAGCAGTTTTTCCCACAGCTCCTACAATGAGCAGTTCTTC. This codes for CASSFSHSSYNEQFF.

The chain couples TRBV27 to TRBJ1-2; the match to TRBD1 covers 8 bases. CDR3 size: 14 residues. Germline CDR1 and CDR2: MNHEY and SMNVEV (reference sequence). Losses at the gene ends were 5 bases for V and 5 bases for J; bases not matched to a gene: 7. CDR3: CASSPLTGVYGYTF. CDR3 nucleotides: TGTGCCAGCAGTCCGCTGACAGGGGTATATGGCTACACCTTC.

This clone appeared once. The chain links TRBV5-8 to TRBJ2-3, with D unclear. Trimming removed 0 bases from V and 1 base from J, with 15 bases in between. The CDR3 totals 17 residues. Germline lookup yields CDR1 SGHTS and CDR2 YDEGEE. CDR3: CASSLGSSEPGTDTQYF. CDR3 coding DNA: TGTGCCAGCAGCTTGGGTAGCTCGGAGCCCGGCACAGATACGCAGTATTTT.

The V and J genes are TRBV5-1 and TRBJ1-1; D unclear. CDR3 size: 14 residues. The germline V and J ends were trimmed by 0 bases and 3 bases, with 9 bases remaining between them. The germline CDR1 and CDR2 sequences are SGHRS and YFSETQ. CDR3 amino acids: CASSLDSFHTEAFF. CDR3 in DNA: TGCGCCAGCAGCTTGGACAGCTTTCACACTGAAGCTTTCTTT. Looking up the rest from reference TRBV5-1 and TRBJ1-1 gives the full variable domain: KAGVTQTPRYLIKTRGQQVTLSCSPISGHRSVSWYQQTPGQGLQFLFEYFSETQRNKGNFPGRFSGRQFSNSRSEMNVSTLELGDSALYLCASSLDSFHTEAFFGQGTRLTVV.

The chain recombines TRBV11-2 with TRBJ2-7; 9 positions match TRBD1. Germline lookup yields CDR1 SGHAT and CDR2 FQNNGV. Germline trimming cut 5 bases from V and 2 bases from J; bases unmatched to any gene: 10. There are 16 residues in the CDR3. The CDR3 DNA follows: TGTGCCAGCAGCCCCGTCCGGGACAGGGACGCCTACGAGCAGTACTTC. Amino acids: CASSPVRDRDAYEQYF.

The V call is TRBV27, the J call TRBJ2-1; D possibly corresponds to TRBD2 (6 bases). This CDR3 is built from 13 residues. Germline CDR1 reads MNHEY; CDR2 reads SMNVEV (reference sequence). The V end was cut by 2 bases, the J end by 7 bases, with 9 bases between. This CDR3 is CASSLLRGNEQFF. Written as DNA, the CDR3 is TGTGCCAGCAGTTTACTTCGGGGGAATGAGCAGTTCTTC.

CDR3 protein: CASSPRLAPSTIEYF. DNA of the CDR3: TGTGCCAGCAGTCCGCGACTAGCGCCTTCTACGATAGAGTACTTC. This sequence joins TRBV28 and TRBJ2-7, with TRBD2 matching 8 bases. This CDR3 region has 15 residues. The J segment lost 11 bases and the V segment lost 5 bases, leaving 17 bases of the junction unmatched. Per the germline V gene, CDR1 is MDHEN and CDR2 is SYDVKM.

V and J are TRBV4-1 and TRBJ1-4; 9 nucleotides match TRBD1. This CDR3 is built from 15 residues. CDR1 is MGHRA and CDR2 is YSYEKL in the germline V gene. V was pared by 3 bases and J by 3 bases, with 2 bases of the junction left unmatched. CDR3 coding DNA: TGCGCCAGCAGCCAGGACAGGGGAGCTAATGAAAAACTGTTTTTT. Translated: CASSQDRGANEKLFF.

The chain links TRBV6-5 to TRBJ2-2; TRBD1 is a possible D gene (6 bases). Germline loops: CDR1 MNHEY, CDR2 SVGAGI. The V gene lost 2 bases and the J gene lost 1 base, with 11 bases spanning the gap. This CDR3 has 16 residues. This CDR3 is CASSYQGHLNTGELFF. CDR3 bases: TGTGCCAGCAGTTACCAGGGACATCTGAACACCGGGGAGCTGTTTTTT.

V usage is TRBV5-1 and J usage is TRBJ2-3; 8 nucleotides match TRBD1. This CDR3 is built from 14 residues. Unmatched junction bases numbered 4, after V lost 3 bases and J lost 4 bases. Germline CDR1 reads SGHRS; CDR2 reads YFSETQ. Written as DNA, the CDR3 is TGCGCCAGCAGCTGGGCGACAGGGGCAGATACGCAGTATTTT. Encoded protein: CASSWATGADTQYF.

This clone was recorded once. V and J are TRBV19 and TRBJ1-1, with 9 nucleotides matching TRBD1. V lost 7 bases, J lost 3 bases, and 3 bases stayed unmatched. This CDR3 comprises 13 residues. CDR1 LNHDA and CDR2 SQIVND come from the germline V gene (reference sequence). The CDR3 loop is CASMRQGDTEAFF. The DNA of the CDR3 is TGTGCCAGTATGAGACAGGGGGACACTGAAGCTTTCTTT.

The table lists this clone with a few counts. The V gene is TRBV11-2, the J gene TRBJ2-7; D not resolved. The V and J ends lost 1 base and 3 bases respectively, with 7 bases between them. The CDR3 is 13 amino acids. CDR1 SGHAT and CDR2 FQNNGV come from the germline V gene. The CDR3 is CASSLGQNYEQYF. In DNA form, the CDR3 reads TGTGCCAGCAGCTTAGGGCAGAACTACGAGCAGTACTTC.

V and J are TRBV19 and TRBJ1-1; 7 bases map to TRBD1. The CDR3 is 14 residues long. The germline V gene has CDR1 LNHDA and CDR2 SQIVND (reference sequence). V was clipped by 1 base and J by 7 bases; unmatched bases: 6. CDR3 coding DNA: TGTGCCAGTAGTATAGGATTTGGGGACAGTGAAGCTTTCTTT. Its protein product is CASSIGFGDSEAFF.